These 24 T cell receptor beta chains originate from one sample sequenced in a study of blood T cell repertoires in COVID-19. Method: immunoSEQ multiplex PCR; TCRdb's copy keeps in-frame clones and lacks some. Of hundreds of thousands of clones listed, 87% are singletons. The specimen was PBMCs or T cells enriched from blood (not recorded which). The origin of the receptors is a woman under 40 with acute COVID-19.

V usage is TRBV5-6 and J usage is TRBJ1-1; a weak D match, TRBD1 (6 bases). There are 13 residues in the CDR3. Per the germline V gene, CDR1 is SGHDT and CDR2 is YYEEEE. Between the trimmed V and J ends, which lost 7 bases and 1 base, there was a span of 11 bases. CDR3 loop: CASRLGANTEAFF. The CDR3 coding sequence is TGTGCCAGCCGGTTGGGGGCGAACACTGAAGCTTTCTTT.

The V call is TRBV2, the J call TRBJ1-2, with 9 positions matching TRBD1. Germline lookup yields CDR1 SNHLY and CDR2 FYNNEI. CDR3 length: 13 residues. V gave up 7 bases and J gave up 6 bases; unmatched junction bases: 6. CDR3 loop: CASKRGQGDGYTF. The CDR3 DNA sequence: TGTGCCAGCAAGAGGGGACAGGGTGATGGCTACACCTTC.

The chain employs TRBV9 and TRBJ1-4, with 7 bases matching TRBD1. CDR1 and CDR2 (germline): SGDLS, YYNGEE. J gave up 6 bases and V 3 bases, and 20 bases lay outside the gene matches. The CDR3 is made up of 19 amino acids. The CDR3 nucleotides are TGTGCCAGCAGCGCGGACCCGGGACAGCGTGGGGTCCTAGATGAAAAACTGTTTTTT. It specifies CASSADPGQRGVLDEKLFF.

V gene TRBV6-2 or TRBV6-3 combines with J gene TRBJ1-3; no clear D. The CDR3 has 13 residues. V was trimmed by 6 bases and J by 0 bases, leaving 6 bases between them. Germline V lookup: CDR1 MNHEY, CDR2 SVGEGT. The CDR3 sequence is CASSRDSGNTIYF. The CDR3 coding sequence is TGTGCCAGCAGCCGCGACTCTGGAAACACCATATATTTT.

Note on this clone: Other DNA sequences within the sample encode an identical CDR3. The V call is TRBV5-1, the J call TRBJ1-1, with D perhaps matching TRBD1 (6 bases). The ends were cut back, 0 bases at V and 1 base at J, with 7 bases in the middle. The length of the CDR3 is 14 residues. The germline gives CDR1 SGHRS, CDR2 YFSETQ. This CDR3 is CASSLAQGNTEAFF. The CDR3 DNA sequence: TGCGCCAGCAGCTTGGCACAGGGGAACACTGAAGCTTTCTTT.

V usage is TRBV10-1 and J usage is TRBJ2-3; TRBD2 matches 8 bases. Germline assignment: CDR1 WNHNN and CDR2 SYGVQD (reference sequence). J was trimmed by 5 bases and V by 3 bases; bases with no gene match: 7. CDR3 size: 15 residues. The CDR3 DNA follows: TGCGCCAGCAGTGACTTAGCGGGGTTAGAAGATACGCAGTATTTT. This encodes CASSDLAGLEDTQYF.

The V call is TRBV14, the J call TRBJ1-2, with 7 nucleotides matching TRBD1. Germline V gene sequence: CDR1 SGHDN, CDR2 FVKESK. Losses at the gene ends were 3 bases for V and 8 bases for J; bases not matched to a gene: 9. The CDR3 spans 14 residues. The CDR3, as DNA: TGTGCCAGCAGCCAGATACAGGGGAGAGGGGGCTACACCTTC. Its translation: CASSQIQGRGGYTF.

This sequence joins TRBV25-1 and TRBJ1-1, with a possible D match to TRBD1 (6 bases). V lost 1 base and J lost 3, with 18 bases in between. CDR1 and CDR2 (germline): MGHDK, SYGVNS. This CDR3 is 17 amino acids long. The CDR3 protein is CASSESGVGGGHTEAFF. The CDR3 nucleotides read TGTGCCAGCAGTGAATCTGGGGTGGGTGGGGGCCACACTGAAGCTTTCTTT.

The chain uses TRBV29-1 and TRBJ2-3; D remains unclear. With 4 bases removed from V and 0 bases from J, the gap between germline ends came to 5 bases. CDR3 size: 12 residues. Per germline, CDR1 SQVTM and CDR2 ANQGSEA. CDR3 in amino acids: CSVGVSTDTQYF. CDR3 nucleotides: TGCAGCGTTGGCGTCAGCACAGATACGCAGTATTTT.

This clone was observed a few times. V usage is TRBV5-6 and J usage is TRBJ1-4; TRBD1 is a possible D gene (6 bases). Germline lookup yields CDR1 SGHDT and CDR2 YYEEEE. V was cut by 1 base and J by 6 bases, with 13 bases left in between. CDR3 size: 15 residues. The CDR3 is CASSLRPGEYEKLFF. CDR3 DNA sequence: TGTGCCAGCAGCTTGCGTCCAGGGGAGTATGAAAAACTGTTTTTT. The full variable domain, rest sourced from reference TRBV5-6 and TRBJ1-4, is DAGVTQSPTHLIKTRGQQVTLRCSPKSGHDTVSWYQQALGQGPQFIFQYYEEEERQRGNFPDRFSGHQFPNYSSELNVNALLLGDSALYLCASSLRPGEYEKLFFGSGTQLSVL.

This clone came up once. The chain employs TRBV11-2 and TRBJ2-7; D ambiguous. The CDR3 totals 13 residues. Germline V gives CDR1 SGHAT, CDR2 FQNNGV. Trimming removed 5 bases at V and 5 bases at J, with 13 bases between. The CDR3 DNA follows: TGTGCCAGCAGCCCCAGAGGCGTCCACGAGCAGTACTTC. Protein sequence: CASSPRGVHEQYF.

J is TRBJ1-2 and V is TRBV27; 9 positions agree with TRBD1. The V segment lost 6 bases and the J segment 10 bases; nucleotides outside the gene matches: 15. The CDR3 has 15 amino acids. Per the germline V gene, CDR1 is MNHEY and CDR2 is SMNVEV (reference sequence). The CDR3 DNA is TGTGCCAGCAGCCGGGGACAGGGTACAATGGGTGTCTACACCTTC. Protein sequence: CASSRGQGTMGVYTF.

The V gene is TRBV30, the J gene TRBJ2-1; TRBD2 matches 11 bases. J lost 5 bases, V lost 4 bases, and 7 bases had no gene match. Germline V gives CDR1 GTSNPN, CDR2 SVGIG (reference sequence). CDR3 length: 15 amino acids. CDR3 amino acids: CAWNPTSGGNNEQFF. The CDR3 DNA sequence: TGTGCCTGGAATCCTACTAGCGGGGGAAACAATGAGCAGTTCTTC.

The chain links TRBV11-3 to TRBJ1-3; D perhaps matches TRBD1 (6 bases). V lost 5 bases and J 4 bases, leaving 15 bases between the germline ends. Germline V CDR1 and CDR2: SGHNT, YENEEA. The CDR3 is 15 residues long. The CDR3 spells CASSKGPGEGNTIYF. The CDR3 nucleotides read TGTGCCAGCAGCAAAGGCCCAGGGGAAGGAAACACCATATATTTT.

This chain joins TRBV19 and TRBJ1-1; 10 positions match TRBD1. This CDR3 region has 14 residues. V dropped 6 bases and J dropped 4; count of bases not matched to a gene: 5. Germline V CDR1 and CDR2: LNHDA, SQIVND (reference sequence). The CDR3 region has the DNA TGTGCCAGTAGAAGGACAGGGGGTGTCACTGAAGCTTTCTTT. Protein: CASRRTGGVTEAFF.

The rearrangement links TRBV9 to TRBJ2-3; D remains unclear. The germline V gene has CDR1 SGDLS and CDR2 YYNGEE. This CDR3 comprises 15 residues. V gave up 4 bases and J gave up 4 bases, with 16 bases separating them. The CDR3 DNA is TGTGCCAGCAGCCCTAACGTTTTTCGGGCAGATACGCAGTATTTT. Translation gives CASSPNVFRADTQYF.

J is TRBJ1-1 and V is TRBV27; D unresolved. CDR3 length equals 13 residues. Germline V lookup: CDR1 MNHEY, CDR2 SMNVEV (reference sequence). V shed 1 base and J shed 4 bases, with 7 bases lying between them. The DNA of the CDR3 is TGTGCCAGCAGTTTATACAGAAGCACTGAAGCTTTCTTT. Translation: CASSLYRSTEAFF.

The genes are TRBV2 and TRBJ1-2, with a tentative D call TRBD1 (5 bases). Trimming left V 4 bases short and J 0 bases short, with 12 bases between. The CDR3 is 15 residues long. Germline V gene data show CDR1 as SNHLY and CDR2 as FYNNEI. CDR3 DNA sequence: TGTGCCAGCAGTGCCGACAGATTTTCTAACTATGGCTACACCTTC. Translating it yields CASSADRFSNYGYTF.

The chain combines TRBV19 with TRBJ2-2; perhaps TRBD1 as D (5 bases). This CDR3 is built from 15 residues. Deletions cut 6 bases from V and 4 bases from J, with 15 bases between. From germline, CDR1 is LNHDA and CDR2 SQIVND (reference sequence). The CDR3 sequence: CASSPGHPGTGELFF. In DNA form, the CDR3 reads TGTGCCAGTAGCCCTGGACATCCGGGCACCGGGGAGCTGTTTTTT.

V usage is TRBV5-4 and J usage is TRBJ1-4; tentatively, D is TRBD1 (5 bases). CDR1 SGHNT and CDR2 YYREEE come from the germline V gene (reference sequence). V shed 0 bases and J shed 5 bases, with 11 bases lying between them. The CDR3 contains 15 residues. The CDR3 region has the DNA TGTGCCAGCAGCTTGGAGGGAAGGGGAAATGAAAAACTGTTTTTT. Its translation is CASSLEGRGNEKLFF.

The CDR3 DNA follows: TGTGCCATCAGCCCAGGGCGGGAAAAACTGTTTTTT. Translation: CAISPGREKLFF. J is TRBJ1-4 and V is TRBV10-3; D might be TRBD1 (5 bases). CDR1 and CDR2 (germline): ENHRY, SYGVKD. The CDR3 spans 12 residues. V dropped 6 bases and J dropped 8 bases, with 10 bases sitting between them.

The chain links TRBV6-6 to TRBJ2-2; a weak D match, TRBD1 (6 bases). CDR3 length: 14 amino acids. CDR1 and CDR2 (germline): MNHNY, SVGAGI (reference sequence). The V and J ends lost 7 bases and 5 bases respectively, with 14 bases between them. CDR3 in amino acids: CASTQSDRTGELFF. The CDR3 DNA is TGTGCCAGCACTCAATCCGACAGGACCGGGGAGCTGTTTTTT.

The J gene is TRBJ2-1, the V gene TRBV12-3 or TRBV12-4; no clear D gene. V lost 6 bases and J 10 bases, leaving 10 bases between the germline ends. The CDR3 is made up of 11 amino acids. The CDR3 reads CASSLAREQFF. CDR3 DNA sequence: TGTGCCAGCAGCCTGGCCAGGGAGCAGTTCTTC.

This chain links TRBV19 with TRBJ1-2; 8 bases fit TRBD1. CDR1 is LNHDA and CDR2 is SQIVND in the germline V gene (reference sequence). CDR3 size: 15 residues. V shed 5 bases and J 3 bases; nucleotides not matched to a gene: 8. CDR3 sequence reads: CASSPDREWDYGYTF. The CDR3, as DNA: TGTGCCAGTAGTCCGGACAGGGAGTGGGACTATGGCTACACCTTC.